The 28 T cell receptor beta chains below come from one sample, sequenced in a study of Ad26.COV2.S vaccination and SARS-CoV-2 variants. The treatment here: about 20 received Ad26.COV2.S at low or high dose, single or two shots; 5 received placebo; per-sample allocation not given. Specimens were obtained on day 63 following the first vaccine or placebo injection. Here immunoSEQ multiplex PCR was the method, and the copy in TCRdb shows in-frame clones only, minus some. The sample contains 440,000 or so clones, about 92% of which appear only once. This specimen was peripheral blood, taken in a trial of Ad26.COV2.S vaccine versus placebo. Receptor source: a person between 18 and 65 years old who received the Ad26.COV2.S COVID-19 vaccine or a placebo.

The chain couples TRBV7-6 to TRBJ2-5; 9 bases align to TRBD1. Germline V gene data show CDR1 as SGHVS and CDR2 as FNYEAQ. The J segment lost 4 bases and the V segment lost 4 bases, leaving 4 bases of the junction unmatched. The CDR3 extends over 14 amino acids. Written as DNA, the CDR3 is TGTGCCAGCAGCTCGACAGGGGGAAGAGAGACCCAGTACTTC. Amino acid sequence: CASSSTGGRETQYF.

This clone was found a few times. The J gene is TRBJ1-5, the V gene TRBV6-2 or TRBV6-3, with 11 positions matching TRBD1. Germline V gene sequence: CDR1 MNHEY, CDR2 SVGEGT. The CDR3 consists of 15 residues. J lost 6 bases, V lost 2 bases, and 3 bases had no gene match. The CDR3 spells CASSYGTGGTQPQHF. CDR3 nucleotide sequence: TGTGCCAGCAGTTACGGGACAGGGGGTACTCAGCCCCAGCATTTT.

The V call is TRBV4-3, the J call TRBJ2-7; maybe TRBD2 (5 bases). Trimming cost V 1 base and J 0 bases, with 7 bases left between them. Germline CDR1 and CDR2: LGHNA and YSLEER. The CDR3 totals 14 residues. The CDR3 bases are TGCGCCAGCAGCCAAGCCAGCGGCTCCTACGAGCAGTACTTC. Translated, it gives CASSQASGSYEQYF.

The chain uses TRBV15 and TRBJ2-7; 8 bases map to TRBD2. The germline CDR1 and CDR2 sequences are LNHNV and YYDKDF (reference sequence). The CDR3 covers 14 residues. The V gene end was trimmed by 4 bases and the J gene end by 6 bases; junction bases not matched to a gene: 8. CDR3 protein: CATSTRRGGAEQYF. CDR3 sequence (DNA): TGTGCCACCAGCACTCGACGGGGGGGCGCCGAGCAGTACTTC.

The chain couples TRBV11-2 to TRBJ1-3; D not certain. Per the germline V gene, CDR1 is SGHAT and CDR2 is FQNNGV. V lost 7 bases and J lost 3, with 13 bases in between. This CDR3 comprises 14 residues. The CDR3 loop is CASTQSVRGNTIYF. CDR3 nucleotides: TGTGCCAGCACCCAATCAGTGCGTGGAAACACCATATATTTT.

This chain joins TRBV29-1 and TRBJ2-1; TRBD2 agrees at 11 bases. Germline values: CDR1 SQVTM, CDR2 ANQGSEA. This CDR3 has 13 amino acids. The V and J ends lost 7 bases and 4 bases, in that order; junction bases with no gene match: 3. The CDR3 DNA follows: TGCAGCGGCCGACTAGCGGGGTACAATGAGCAGTTCTTC. Translated: CSGRLAGYNEQFF.

The chain recombines TRBV28 with TRBJ2-1; D possibly corresponds to TRBD1 (5 bases). Trimming removed 5 bases from V and 3 bases from J, with 20 bases in between. Germline V gene data show CDR1 as MDHEN and CDR2 as SYDVKM. CDR3 size: 17 residues. CDR3 nucleotides: TGTGCCAGCAGTCCCCGTGGGGCCTGGGGTTTCTACAATGAGCAGTTCTTC. Amino acid sequence: CASSPRGAWGFYNEQFF.

The V gene is TRBV11-2, the J gene TRBJ2-1, with TRBD2 as a possible D gene (7 bases). Looked up from germline, CDR1 is SGHAT and CDR2 is FQNNGV. The CDR3 is made up of 15 amino acids. Between the trimmed V and J ends, which lost 3 bases and 9 bases, there was a span of 18 bases. Written as DNA, the CDR3 is TGTGCCAGCAGCTTTAGTGCGGGGGAACAGGGTGAGCAGTTCTTC. Translation: CASSFSAGEQGEQFF.

The rearrangement links TRBV4-3 to TRBJ2-5; D gene unclear. V lost 1 base and J lost 0, with 12 bases in between. Per the germline V gene, CDR1 is LGHNA and CDR2 is YSLEER. The length of the CDR3 is 16 residues. CDR3 in amino acids: CASSQAPPKYQETQYF. In nucleotides, the CDR3 is TGCGCCAGCAGCCAAGCCCCCCCAAAGTACCAAGAGACCCAGTACTTC.

V gene TRBV21-1 combines with J gene TRBJ2-3; whether TRBD2, the table's D call, matches the DNA was not checked. TRBV21-1 is flagged as a pseudogene. The CDR3 totals 16 residues. CDR3: CASSKGLAGTTDTQYF. The CDR3 region has the DNA TGTGCCAGCAGCAAAGGGCTAGCGGGTACCACAGATACGCAGTATTTT.

The chain recombines TRBV6-5 with TRBJ1-5; 10 nucleotides match TRBD1. The junction had 10 bases not matched to a gene; V was cut back by 8 bases and J by 6 bases. CDR3 length: 15 residues. Per the germline V gene, CDR1 is MNHEY and CDR2 is SVGAGI. CDR3 nucleotides: TGTGCCAGCCTCGAGACAGGGGGCGATGCTCAGCCCCAGCATTTT. Protein product: CASLETGGDAQPQHF.

The V gene is TRBV27, the J gene TRBJ2-6, with D tentatively TRBD2 (5 bases). The V end was cut by 0 bases, the J end by 3 bases, with 6 bases between. Germline loops: CDR1 MNHEY, CDR2 SMNVEV (reference sequence). The CDR3 is 15 amino acids. In nucleotides, the CDR3 is TGTGCCAGCAGTTTATCAGGGAGTGGGGCCAACGTCCTGACTTTC. The encoded protein is CASSLSGSGANVLTF.

This clone appeared once. The chain uses TRBV28 and TRBJ2-5, with D tentatively TRBD2 (5 bases). CDR1 is MDHEN, CDR2 SYDVKM, per germline. V dropped 6 bases and J dropped 0 bases, with 17 bases sitting between them. The length of the CDR3 is 16 residues. CDR3 residues: CASSSGSRGNQETQYF. The CDR3 coding sequence is TGTGCCAGCAGCTCCGGGTCCCGGGGAAACCAAGAGACCCAGTACTTC.

This rearrangement joins TRBV6-2 or TRBV6-3 to TRBJ2-5; a weak D match, TRBD2 (5 bases). The CDR3 spans 16 residues. V lost 6 bases to trimming and J lost 2 bases, with 19 bases between them. Germline V gene lookup returns CDR1 MNHEY and CDR2 SVGEGT. This CDR3 reads CASRPSPSYLQETQYF. The CDR3 DNA follows: TGTGCCAGCAGACCTAGCCCGTCGTACCTTCAAGAGACCCAGTACTTC.

This chain connects TRBV30 to TRBJ2-7, with D unclear. Germline V gene lookup returns CDR1 GTSNPN and CDR2 SVGIG (reference sequence). Trimming removed 0 bases at V and 6 bases at J, with 9 bases between. The CDR3 is 12 amino acids. The chain's CDR3 is CAWSVLGFEQYF. The CDR3 DNA reads TGTGCCTGGAGTGTTTTGGGCTTCGAGCAGTACTTC.

CDR3 loop: CASTEGGSKGEQYF. CDR3 DNA sequence: TGTGCCAGCACCGAAGGAGGGAGTAAGGGCGAGCAGTACTTC. This chain joins TRBV27 and TRBJ2-7, with D possibly being TRBD2 (6 bases). V shed 7 bases and J shed 6 bases, with 19 bases lying between them. From germline, CDR1 is MNHEY and CDR2 SMNVEV (reference sequence). The CDR3 consists of 14 residues.

The genes are TRBV3-1 (or the pseudogene TRBV3-2) and TRBJ1-5; D might be TRBD1 (5 bases). This CDR3 has 14 amino acids. The V and J ends lost 5 bases and 4 bases respectively, with 12 bases between them. The V gene's germline CDR1 is LGHDT and CDR2 YNNKEL (reference sequence). The CDR3 DNA sequence: TGTGCCAGCAGCTCGGGGACTCTTAATCAGCCCCAGCATTTT. Its protein is CASSSGTLNQPQHF.

V usage is TRBV5-1 and J usage is TRBJ2-7; D might be TRBD2 (6 bases). In germline, CDR1 is SGHRS, CDR2 YFSETQ. CDR3 length: 18 amino acids. V lost 0 bases and J 2 bases, leaving 21 bases between the germline ends. The CDR3 region is CASSLVVTSSGSAYEQYF. Written as DNA, the CDR3 is TGCGCCAGCAGCTTGGTCGTTACTAGCTCCGGGTCAGCCTACGAGCAGTACTTC.

The chain recombines TRBV7-2 with TRBJ2-3; TRBD2 aligns across 12 bases. This CDR3 region has 15 residues. CDR1 and CDR2 from the germline V gene are SGHTA and FQGNSA. V lost 5 bases and J lost 3; bases outside the gene matches: 3. The CDR3 DNA follows: TGTGCCAGCAGCCTAACTAGCGGGGGGACAGATACGCAGTATTTT. Its protein product is CASSLTSGGTDTQYF.

The chain couples TRBV3-1 (or the pseudogene TRBV3-2) to TRBJ1-4, with D tentatively TRBD1 (5 bases). V was shortened by 1 base and J by 8 bases, with 5 bases between the two germline ends. This CDR3 is 12 amino acids long. Looked up from germline, CDR1 is LGHDT and CDR2 is YNNKEL (reference sequence). CDR3 amino acids: CASSQGGEKLFF. DNA for the CDR3: TGTGCCAGCAGCCAAGGGGGCGAAAAACTGTTTTTT.

V gene TRBV6-2 or TRBV6-3 combines with J gene TRBJ2-5; 10 nucleotides agree with TRBD2. Losses at the gene ends were 4 bases for V and 1 base for J; bases not matched to a gene: 6. The CDR3 is made up of 16 amino acids. Germline V lookup: CDR1 MNHEY, CDR2 SVGEGT. DNA of the CDR3: TGTGCCAGCAGTTTGCTAGCGGGGGACCTCCAAGAGACCCAGTACTTC. Its translation: CASSLLAGDLQETQYF.

The CDR3 nucleotides read TGTGCCAGCAGCGTCCTCGGGGCAGTAAGGCCGAACACTGAAGCTTTCTTT. It encodes CASSVLGAVRPNTEAFF. J is TRBJ1-1 and V is TRBV14; tentative D call: TRBD1 (5 bases). Trimming removed 5 bases at V and 1 base at J, with 20 bases between. The CDR3 totals 17 residues. Germline V gene lookup returns CDR1 SGHDN and CDR2 FVKESK.

This chain links TRBV6-6 with TRBJ2-7; either TRBD1 or TRBD2 may fit D (5 bases each). V lost 4 bases and J lost 1, with 11 bases in between. The CDR3 totals 14 residues. Germline assignment: CDR1 MNHNY and CDR2 SVGAGI (reference sequence). CDR3 nucleotide sequence: TGTGCCAGCAGTTTCGGGGACGGGTCCTACGAGCAGTACTTC. Its translation is CASSFGDGSYEQYF.

The chain joins TRBV7-9 to TRBJ2-1; 9 positions match TRBD2. The V segment lost 4 bases and the J segment 6 bases; nucleotides outside the gene matches: 10. The CDR3 covers 16 residues. CDR1 and CDR2 (germline): SEHNR, FQNEAQ (reference sequence). In nucleotides, the CDR3 is TGTGCCAGCAGCTACCGCGGGGGGGCAGTGGTCAATGAGCAGTTCTTC. Translated, it gives CASSYRGGAVVNEQFF.

The J gene is TRBJ2-3, the V gene TRBV9, with 9 bases aligning to TRBD1. J lost 4 bases, V lost 9 bases, and 9 bases had no gene match. Germline loops: CDR1 SGDLS, CDR2 YYNGEE. This CDR3 is built from 14 residues. The CDR3, as DNA: TGTGCCACATCCGGGGGGACAGGGCCAGATACGCAGTATTTT. Encoded protein: CATSGGTGPDTQYF. Together with reference TRBV9 and TRBJ2-3, the CDR3 gives the full variable domain: DSGVTQTPKHLITATGQRVTLRCSPRSGDLSVYWYQQSLDQGLQFLIQYYNGEERAKGNILERFSAQQFPDLHSELNLSSLELGDSALYFCATSGGTGPDTQYFGPGTRLTVL.

This clone has just one count. This rearrangement joins TRBV6-5 to TRBJ1-2, with D unresolved. Trimming stripped 1 base from V and 1 base from J, with 7 bases between. The germline V gene has CDR1 MNHEY and CDR2 SVGAGI. CDR3 length: 14 amino acids. CDR3 bases: TGTGCCAGCAGTTACTTCGGGAATAACTATGGCTACACCTTC. It specifies CASSYFGNNYGYTF.

J is TRBJ2-7 and V is TRBV7-2, with D tentatively TRBD1 or TRBD2 (6 bases each). The CDR3 sequence is 13 residues long. Germline CDR1 reads SGHTA; CDR2 reads FQGNSA. V was cut by 5 bases and J by 4 bases, with 12 bases left in between. The CDR3 reads CASSRGRGYEQYF. The CDR3 DNA sequence: TGTGCCAGCAGCCGGGGGCGAGGTTACGAGCAGTACTTC. The full variable domain, rest sourced from reference TRBV7-2 and TRBJ2-7, is GAGVSQSPSNKVTEKGKDVELRCDPISGHTALYWYRQSLGQGLEFLIYFQGNSAPDKSGLPSDRFSAERTGGSVSTLTIQRTQQEDSAVYLCASSRGRGYEQYFGPGTRLTVT.

The chain uses TRBV7-8 and TRBJ1-4; 9 bases are a match to TRBD1. The germline V gene has CDR1 SGHVS and CDR2 FQNEAQ. The trim removed 1 base at V and 4 bases at J, leaving 4 bases unmatched. This CDR3 has 16 residues. As DNA, the CDR3 is TGTGCCAGCAGCTTAGGTCGGGGACAGGGTAATGAAAAACTGTTTTTT. Its protein is CASSLGRGQGNEKLFF. The full variable domain, its missing parts supplied by reference TRBV7-8 and TRBJ1-4, is GAGVSQSPRYKVAKRGQDVALRCDPISGHVSLFWYQQALGQGPEFLTYFQNEAQLDKSGLPSDRFFAERPEGSVSTLKIQRTQQEDSAVYLCASSLGRGQGNEKLFFGSGTQLSVL.